Presented here are 20 T cell receptor beta chains from one specimen sequenced in a study of beta chain features in type 1 diabetes. Sequenced material consisted of expressed TCRB transcripts (all of the isolated RNA was reverse transcribed). This table comes from immunoSEQ multiplex PCR, and its TCRdb copy is limited to in-frame clones, with some not included. The sample has roughly 240,000 clones; about 70% are singletons. The sequencing sample was made of naive CD4+ T cells from blood. The source of these receptors is a man aged 25 to 40 in good health.

J is TRBJ2-6 and V is TRBV27; possible D gene TRBD1, 5 bases. There are 14 residues in the CDR3. Germline-derived CDR1 and CDR2 are MNHEY and SMNVEV (reference sequence). V was shortened by 10 bases and J by 3 bases, with 13 bases between the two germline ends. CDR3 DNA sequence: TGTGCCACCTCGTCCAGGGTTGGGGCCAACGTCCTGACTTTC. This encodes CATSSRVGANVLTF.

V is TRBV29-1 and J is TRBJ1-1; D gene ambiguous. The CDR3 sequence is 11 residues long. V shed 7 bases and J shed 3 bases, with 9 bases lying between them. Germline assignment: CDR1 SQVTM and CDR2 ANQGSEA. The CDR3 sequence is CSGAEDTEAFF. The DNA of the CDR3 is TGCAGCGGGGCCGAGGACACTGAAGCTTTCTTT.

The J gene is TRBJ2-5, the V gene TRBV9; 9 bases map to TRBD2. This CDR3 region has 17 residues. The trim removed 0 bases at V and 1 base at J, leaving 7 bases unmatched. Germline V lookup: CDR1 SGDLS, CDR2 YYNGEE. The CDR3 nucleotides read TGTGCCAGCAGCGTAGCTGCGGCTAGCGGGGTCCAAGAGACCCAGTACTTC. As protein: CASSVAAASGVQETQYF.

This clone was detected a few times. This sequence joins TRBV29-1 and TRBJ2-5; 8 bases are a match to TRBD1. CDR3 length: 12 residues. V lost 7 bases to trimming and J lost 1 base; unmatched junction nucleotides: 2. Germline values: CDR1 SQVTM, CDR2 ANQGSEA. CDR3 loop: CSGQGAQETQYF. The DNA for the CDR3 is TGCAGCGGCCAGGGGGCCCAAGAGACCCAGTACTTC.

This rearrangement joins TRBV2 to TRBJ2-2, with a tentative D call TRBD1 (6 bases). The V end lost 3 bases, the J end lost 6 bases, and 20 bases lay between the germline ends. Looked up from germline, CDR1 is SNHLY and CDR2 is FYNNEI. This CDR3 is 17 amino acids long. CDR3 nucleotide sequence: TGTGCCAGCAGTGAGACAGGAGAACCAGGGAATGCCGGGGAGCTGTTTTTT. Protein product: CASSETGEPGNAGELFF.

This chain links TRBV2 with TRBJ2-3; maybe TRBD1 (5 bases). Trimming took 5 bases from V and 4 from J, leaving 10 bases between them. Per germline, CDR1 SNHLY and CDR2 FYNNEI. The CDR3 is made up of 13 amino acids. This chain's CDR3 is CASSKDSSDTQYF. The CDR3 coding sequence is TGTGCCAGCAGTAAAGACAGTTCAGATACGCAGTATTTT.

The chain links TRBV30 to TRBJ1-2; a weak D match, TRBD1 (5 bases). Per the germline V gene, CDR1 is GTSNPN and CDR2 is SVGIG (reference sequence). The CDR3 length is 13 residues. Trimming took 2 bases from V and 3 from J, leaving 10 bases between them. CDR3 residues: CAWSRDGYYGYTF. The DNA for the CDR3 is TGTGCCTGGAGTCGGGACGGCTACTATGGCTACACCTTC.

The rearrangement joins TRBV5-1 to TRBJ2-3, with D perhaps assigned TRBD1 or TRBD2 (6 bases each). The CDR3 length is 15 residues. The germline V gene has CDR1 SGHRS and CDR2 YFSETQ. The V and J ends lost 0 bases and 2 bases respectively, with 10 bases between them. Here the CDR3 DNA reads TGCGCCAGCAGCTTGGTGTCGGGGGCCACAGATACGCAGTATTTT. Its translation is CASSLVSGATDTQYF.

The J gene is TRBJ1-1, the V gene TRBV14; no clear D gene. V lost 0 bases, J lost 0 bases, and 5 bases lay in between. Germline assignment: CDR1 SGHDN and CDR2 FVKESK. This CDR3 contains 14 residues. CDR3 coding DNA: TGTGCCAGCAGCCAAGATTCTGTGAACACTGAAGCTTTCTTT. This encodes CASSQDSVNTEAFF.

The chain uses TRBV5-1 and TRBJ2-5; 12 bases align to TRBD1. Germline V gene lookup returns CDR1 SGHRS and CDR2 YFSETQ. The CDR3 extends over 16 amino acids. V trimming: 4 bases; J trimming: 5 bases; junction bases outside the gene matches: 9. The CDR3 is CASSDGTGGRVETQYF. CDR3 DNA: TGCGCCAGCAGCGACGGGACAGGGGGCCGTGTGGAGACCCAGTACTTC.

The genes are TRBV7-2 and TRBJ2-7, with D possibly TRBD2 on 5 matching bases. The CDR3 is 15 residues long. Germline CDR1 reads SGHTA; CDR2 reads FQGNSA. The germline V and J ends were trimmed by 1 base and 3 bases, with 13 bases remaining between them. CDR3 protein: CASSLGVSANYEQYF. DNA for the CDR3: TGTGCCAGCAGCTTAGGTGTTAGCGCGAACTACGAGCAGTACTTC.

The V and J genes are TRBV20-1 and TRBJ2-1; no firm D call. Per the germline V gene, CDR1 is DFQATT and CDR2 is SNEGSKA (reference sequence). The CDR3 contains 11 residues. The V end was cut by 2 bases, the J end by 7 bases, with 6 bases between. CDR3 DNA: TGCAGTGCTAGAAATCAGAATGAGCAGTTCTTC. Protein sequence: CSARNQNEQFF.

The chain joins TRBV29-1 to TRBJ2-1; D call uncertain. The ends were cut back, 6 bases at V and 0 bases at J, with 9 bases in the middle. The germline V gene encodes CDR1 SQVTM and CDR2 ANQGSEA. The CDR3 runs to 13 residues. This CDR3 reads CSVPRVSYNEQFF. In DNA, the CDR3 is TGCAGCGTGCCACGGGTCTCCTACAATGAGCAGTTCTTC.

The chain has TRBV30 and TRBJ1-2, with 8 bases that match TRBD1. The trim removed 0 bases at V and 4 bases at J, leaving 7 bases unmatched. CDR3 length: 15 residues. The germline CDR1 and CDR2 sequences are GTSNPN and SVGIG (reference sequence). The CDR3 here is CAWSVGTGVGYGYTF. The CDR3 DNA reads TGTGCCTGGAGTGTTGGGACAGGTGTAGGCTATGGCTACACCTTC.

The chain recombines TRBV29-1 with TRBJ2-7, with no clear D. There are 11 residues in the CDR3. Germline CDR1 is SQVTM and CDR2 is ANQGSEA. Trimming removed 4 bases at V and 7 bases at J, with 11 bases between. The CDR3 nucleotides are TGCAGCGTTGGTCCGGCGGAGGAGCAGTACTTC. Protein: CSVGPAEEQYF.

This clone was seen a handful of times. The gene calls are TRBV2 and TRBJ1-2, with a tentative D call TRBD1 (6 bases). The V gene's germline CDR1 is SNHLY and CDR2 FYNNEI. The CDR3 runs 10 residues. V was pared by 9 bases and J by 8 bases, with 10 bases between. As DNA, the CDR3 is TGTGCCAGTAACAGGGCCGGCTACACCTTC. Translating gives CASNRAGYTF.

There are a few counts of this clone. V usage is TRBV5-1 and J usage is TRBJ2-5; D is uncertain. CDR1 is SGHRS and CDR2 is YFSETQ in the germline V gene. Deletions cut 0 bases from V and 7 bases from J, with 10 bases between. The CDR3 covers 13 residues. CDR3 in amino acids: CASSLEDWGTQYF. CDR3 DNA: TGCGCCAGCAGCTTGGAAGATTGGGGGACCCAGTACTTC.

This chain connects TRBV6-1 to TRBJ2-4; 8 bases agree with TRBD2. V dropped 3 bases and J dropped 8; count of bases not matched to a gene: 6. CDR3 length: 14 amino acids. Germline V gene lookup returns CDR1 MNHNS and CDR2 SASEGT. CDR3 in amino acids: CASSDSGLVDIQYF. CDR3 sequence (DNA): TGTGCCAGCAGTGATTCGGGACTAGTTGACATTCAGTACTTC.

The chain links TRBV7-6 to TRBJ1-6; D remains ambiguous. The germline CDR1 and CDR2 sequences are SGHVS and FNYEAQ. This CDR3 has 17 residues. The ends were cut back, 5 bases at V and 0 bases at J, with 14 bases in the middle. CDR3 nucleotide sequence: TGTGCCAGCAGCCCCCGGCCCAAGAGCTCCTATAATTCACCCCTCCACTTT. Its translation is CASSPRPKSSYNSPLHF.

The chain recombines TRBV28 with TRBJ2-5; D assignment may be TRBD1 or TRBD2 (5 bases each). Germline assignment: CDR1 MDHEN and CDR2 SYDVKM. The V and J ends lost 2 bases and 0 bases respectively, with 7 bases between them. This CDR3 has 14 amino acids. CDR3 coding DNA: TGTGCCAGCAGTTTAGGGGGATACCAAGAGACCCAGTACTTC. Translated: CASSLGGYQETQYF.